These 15 T cell receptor beta chains share one sample of origin, sequenced in a study of shared clonotypes between healthy human individuals. Profiling relied on immunoSEQ multiplex PCR, and the TCRdb table lists in-frame clones only, not all of them. The repertoire consists of about 600,000 clones, with about 96% occurring once and the leading ten covering around 0.057%. Sequencing was done on a sample of naive CD4+ T cells sorted from blood. Subset defined: CD45RA+ positively selected. These receptors came from a woman under 40 in good health.

The chain uses TRBV28 and TRBJ2-7; D perhaps matches TRBD1 (6 bases). This CDR3 comprises 14 residues. The ends were cut back, 8 bases at V and 0 bases at J, with 14 bases in the middle. The germline V gene encodes CDR1 MDHEN and CDR2 SYDVKM. The CDR3 spells CASDSGTPSYEQYF. CDR3 DNA: TGTGCCAGCGATTCAGGGACACCCTCCTACGAGCAGTACTTC.

The chain recombines TRBV28 with TRBJ2-1; D may be TRBD1 (5 bases). Trimming took off 6 bases at V and 2 bases at J, with 17 bases between the two ends. The germline V gene encodes CDR1 MDHEN and CDR2 SYDVKM. CDR3 size: 16 residues. CDR3: CASSLLQGRAYNEQFF. The CDR3 bases are TGTGCCAGCAGCCTCCTGCAGGGAAGGGCCTACAATGAGCAGTTCTTC.

The rearrangement uses TRBV5-1 and TRBJ2-1, with 7 bases matching TRBD1. This CDR3 has 14 amino acids. Germline lookup yields CDR1 SGHRS and CDR2 YFSETQ. The junction had 7 bases not matched to a gene; V was cut back by 3 bases and J by 7 bases. The chain's CDR3 is CASSWGDRANEQFF. DNA of the CDR3: TGCGCCAGCAGCTGGGGCGACAGGGCGAATGAGCAGTTCTTC. The complete variable domain, with remaining parts taken from reference TRBV5-1 and TRBJ2-1, reads KAGVTQTPRYLIKTRGQQVTLSCSPISGHRSVSWYQQTPGQGLQFLFEYFSETQRNKGNFPGRFSGRQFSNSRSEMNVSTLELGDSALYLCASSWGDRANEQFFGPGTRLTVL.

The V and J genes are TRBV5-1 and TRBJ2-3, with 7 bases aligning to TRBD1. Germline V gives CDR1 SGHRS, CDR2 YFSETQ. The CDR3 is made up of 16 amino acids. The trim removed 2 bases at V and 4 bases at J, leaving 10 bases unmatched. CDR3 coding DNA: TGCGCCAGCAGCTTCCCCCTCGACAGGGCGGCAGATACGCAGTATTTT. Translation: CASSFPLDRAADTQYF.

V is TRBV19 and J is TRBJ2-7; TRBD1 matches 9 bases. The V gene end was trimmed by 8 bases and the J gene end by 4 bases; junction bases not matched to a gene: 9. There are 14 residues in the CDR3. The germline V gene has CDR1 LNHDA and CDR2 SQIVND (reference sequence). This chain's CDR3 is CASPQGTGLYEQYF. CDR3 bases: TGTGCCAGTCCTCAGGGGACAGGGTTGTACGAGCAGTACTTC.

The chain uses TRBV5-4 and TRBJ2-7, with a tentative D call TRBD2 (6 bases). The CDR3 is 14 amino acids. Between the trimmed V and J ends, which lost 4 bases and 1 base, there was a span of 12 bases. Germline loops: CDR1 SGHNT, CDR2 YYREEE (reference sequence). The CDR3 region is CASSLMGTSYEQYF. The CDR3 nucleotides are TGTGCCAGCAGCCTGATGGGGACTTCCTACGAGCAGTACTTC. The full variable domain, completed using reference TRBV5-4 and TRBJ2-7, is ETGVTQSPTHLIKTRGQQVTLRCSSQSGHNTVSWYQQALGQGPQFIFQYYREEENGRGNFPPRFSGLQFPNYSSELNVNALELDDSALYLCASSLMGTSYEQYFGPGTRLTVT.

V usage is TRBV6-6 and J usage is TRBJ1-2; 9 bases align to TRBD1. Germline loops: CDR1 MNHNY, CDR2 SVGAGI (reference sequence). The CDR3 sequence is 13 residues long. The V and J ends lost 6 bases and 3 bases, in that order; junction bases with no gene match: 2. CDR3 protein: CASSWTGDYGYTF. The CDR3 nucleotides are TGTGCCAGCAGCTGGACAGGGGACTATGGCTACACCTTC.

The CDR3 here is CASSLALSDTQYF. As DNA, the CDR3 is TGTGCCAGCAGCTTGGCACTCAGCGATACGCAGTATTTT. The chain combines TRBV5-4 with TRBJ2-3; D gene unclear. V gave up 0 bases and J gave up 6 bases, with 8 bases separating them. Germline values: CDR1 SGHNT, CDR2 YYREEE (reference sequence). The CDR3 is made up of 13 amino acids.

The rearrangement uses TRBV28 and TRBJ2-3; D ambiguous. The V gene's germline CDR1 is MDHEN and CDR2 SYDVKM. Trimming cost V 8 bases and J 1 base, with 13 bases left between them. The length of the CDR3 is 14 residues. The CDR3, as DNA: TGTGCCAGCGGGTCACAGCCAGGCACAGATACGCAGTATTTT. Its translation: CASGSQPGTDTQYF. Together with reference TRBV28 and TRBJ2-3, the CDR3 gives the full variable domain: DVKVTQSSRYLVKRTGEKVFLECVQDMDHENMFWYRQDPGLGLRLIYFSYDVKMKEKGDIPEGYSVSREKKERFSLILESASTNQTSMYLCASGSQPGTDTQYFGPGTRLTVL.

V and J are TRBV27 and TRBJ1-5; D unclear. In germline, CDR1 is MNHEY, CDR2 SMNVEV (reference sequence). This CDR3 is 13 amino acids long. Deletions cut 5 bases from V and 5 bases from J, with 10 bases between. The CDR3 is CASSLKSYQPQHF. CDR3 DNA: TGTGCCAGCAGTCTGAAGTCCTATCAGCCCCAGCATTTT.

The rearrangement joins TRBV6-1 to TRBJ2-3, with TRBD2 matching 11 bases. V lost 9 bases to trimming and J lost 4 bases; unmatched junction nucleotides: 6. In germline, CDR1 is MNHNS, CDR2 SASEGT. This CDR3 comprises 14 residues. The CDR3 DNA sequence: TGTGCCAGTACTAGCGGGAGTGTGGCAGATACGCAGTATTTT. Residues: CASTSGSVADTQYF.

The V gene is TRBV7-2, the J gene TRBJ2-7, with 11 positions matching TRBD2. Germline values: CDR1 SGHTA, CDR2 FQGNSA. J lost 4 bases, V lost 5 bases, and 7 bases had no gene match. The CDR3 is made up of 15 amino acids. Here the CDR3 DNA reads TGTGCCAGCAGCCTAACCGGGACTAGCGGATACGAGCAGTACTTC. This translates into CASSLTGTSGYEQYF.

The chain uses TRBV19 and TRBJ2-4; D is unresolved. Deletions cut 7 bases from V and 9 bases from J, with 16 bases between. The CDR3 runs to 13 residues. CDR1 is LNHDA and CDR2 is SQIVND in the germline V gene (reference sequence). The CDR3 coding sequence is TGTGCCAGTATGGCCGGCCAAGTGGGCATTCAGTACTTC. This encodes CASMAGQVGIQYF.

Comments on this clone: This sample also contains other DNA sequences that code for the same CDR3. The rearrangement links TRBV7-2 to TRBJ2-1; 8 bases fit TRBD2. The CDR3 length is 15 residues. The J segment lost 0 bases and the V segment lost 3 bases, leaving 1 base of the junction unmatched. Germline V gene lookup returns CDR1 SGHTA and CDR2 FQGNSA. The CDR3 spells CASSFSGSSYNEQFF. For the CDR3, the DNA is TGTGCCAGCAGCTTCAGCGGGAGCTCCTACAATGAGCAGTTCTTC.

The chain joins TRBV19 to TRBJ2-5, with unresolved D. The J call may be faulty, since TRBJ2-7 better matches the DNA end. CDR3 length: 12 residues. Looked up from germline, CDR1 is LNHDA and CDR2 is SQIVND (reference sequence). The CDR3 DNA follows: TGTGCCAGTAGTCACGGGCGCTACGAGCAGTACTTC. It codes for CASSHGRYEQYF.